The source of this T cell receptor beta chain is a study of beta chain features in type 1 diabetes. Study-level results: Naive, central memory and regulatory TCRB repertoires appeared more similar among patients than healthy donors. Small HLA sub-analyses could not settle whether HLA shapes TCRB rearrangement. When VDJ junctions were examined, type 1 diabetes patients showed fewer insertions and more deletions. With patients and controls alike, PCR might favor shorter templates to an equal degree.

In the case of this clone: Its antigen is not known.

Reverse transcription of all isolated RNA meant that expressed TCRB transcripts were sequenced. The assay was immunoSEQ multiplex PCR, and TCRdb's table has in-frame clones only and misses some. The sample records roughly 42,000 clones, 50% being singletons. The J segment lost 7 bases and the V segment lost 3 bases, leaving 13 bases of the junction unmatched. This CDR3 comprises 16 residues. Germline assignment: CDR1 MNHNS and CDR2 SASEGT. The chain links TRBV6-1 to TRBJ2-7; 9 positions match TRBD1. Sequences were obtained from stem cell memory CD4+ T cells from blood. This receptor was taken from a woman aged 25 to 39 in good health. In DNA form, the CDR3 reads TGTGCCAGCAGTGAGAGACAGGGGGACTTTCCTGTGGAGCAGTACTTC. Protein sequence: CASSERQGDFPVEQYF.